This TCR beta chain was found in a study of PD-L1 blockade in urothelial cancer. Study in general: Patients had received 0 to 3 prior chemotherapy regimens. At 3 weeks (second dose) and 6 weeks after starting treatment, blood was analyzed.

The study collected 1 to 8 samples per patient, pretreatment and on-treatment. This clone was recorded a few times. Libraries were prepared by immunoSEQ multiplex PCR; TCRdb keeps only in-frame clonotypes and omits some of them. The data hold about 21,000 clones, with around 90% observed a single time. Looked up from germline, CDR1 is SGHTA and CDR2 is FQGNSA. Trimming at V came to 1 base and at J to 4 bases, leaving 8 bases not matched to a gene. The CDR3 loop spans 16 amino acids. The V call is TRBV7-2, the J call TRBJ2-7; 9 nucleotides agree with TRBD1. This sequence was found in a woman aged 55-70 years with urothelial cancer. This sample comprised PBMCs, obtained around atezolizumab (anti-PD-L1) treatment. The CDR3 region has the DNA TGTGCCAGCAGCTTAGTGGGGACAGGGCCAAATTACGAGCAGTACTTC. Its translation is CASSLVGTGPNYEQYF.